What follows is one TCR beta chain and its context. The sample comes from a study of radiation and T cells in renal cell carcinoma. Overall study context: Nephrectomy followed 15 Gy stereotactic body radiation by 4 weeks.

Time point in this sample: baseline pretreatment blood. Treatment given: 15 Gy SBRT to primary tumor, nephrectomy 4 weeks later. Serial blood draws occurred at baseline and 2 and 4 weeks post-SBRT. The tumor was a clear cell renal cell carcinoma. The CDR3 loop spans 15 amino acids. The germline CDR1 and CDR2 sequences are LNHNV and YYDKDF (reference sequence). The V segment lost 3 bases and the J segment 5 bases; nucleotides outside the gene matches: 8. The protocol was immunoSEQ multiplex PCR, while the TCRdb copy is restricted to in-frame clones and leaves out a portion. The sample carries 40,000 to 50,000 clones, 65% to 90% recorded once.

The TCR comes from a woman aged 70 to 79 with renal cell carcinoma. The chain couples TRBV15 to TRBJ2-7, with TRBD1 identical over 9 bases. The sample in question was blood, obtained from a patient whose treatment included radiotherapy and nephrectomy. Written as DNA, the CDR3 is TGTGCCACCAGCAGCCTCGGACAGGGGTTGCACGAGCAGTACTTC. It yields the protein CATSSLGQGLHEQYF.